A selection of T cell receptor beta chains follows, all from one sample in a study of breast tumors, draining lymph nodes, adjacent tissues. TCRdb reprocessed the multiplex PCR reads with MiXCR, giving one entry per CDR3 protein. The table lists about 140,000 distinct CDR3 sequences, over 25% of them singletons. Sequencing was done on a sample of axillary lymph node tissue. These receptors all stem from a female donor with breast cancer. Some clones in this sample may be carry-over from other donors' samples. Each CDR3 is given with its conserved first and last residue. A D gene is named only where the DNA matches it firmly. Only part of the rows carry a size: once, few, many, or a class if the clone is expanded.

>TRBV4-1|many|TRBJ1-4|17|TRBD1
TGCGCCAGCAAGAGGGGGCACGGCGGTAAAACTAATGAAAAACTGTTTTTT
CASKRGHGGKTNEKLFF
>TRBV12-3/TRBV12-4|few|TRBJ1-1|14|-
TGTGCCAGCAGTTTAGCCGGGGGGGGCAGTGAAGCTTTCTTT
CASSLAGGGSEAFF
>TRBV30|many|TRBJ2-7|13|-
TGTGCCTGGAGTGTAACACAGAACTACGAGCAGTACTTC
CAWSVTQNYEQYF
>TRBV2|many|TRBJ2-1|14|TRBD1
TGTGCCAGCAGTGACAGGGGGCTCCGCAATGAGCAGTTCTTC
CASSDRGLRNEQFF
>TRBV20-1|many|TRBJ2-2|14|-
TGCAGTGCTAGGGACATAGCGAACACCGGGGAGCTGTTTTTT
CSARDIANTGELFF
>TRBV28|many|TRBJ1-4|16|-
TGTGCCAGCAGTCGCCCGGGGGAGCCAACTAATGAAAAACTGTTTTTT
CASSRPGEPTNEKLFF
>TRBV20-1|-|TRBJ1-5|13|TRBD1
TGCAGTGCTAGGGGACAGGGTTTTCAGCCCCAGCATTTT
CSARGQGFQPQHF
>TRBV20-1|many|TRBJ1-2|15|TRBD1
TGCAGTGCTGGTGACAGGGGACGACCGAACTATGGCTACACCTTC
CSAGDRGRPNYGYTF
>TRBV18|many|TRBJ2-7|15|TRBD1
TGTGCCAGCTCACCACCCGGGACAGGGGGCTACGAGCAGTACTTC
CASSPPGTGGYEQYF
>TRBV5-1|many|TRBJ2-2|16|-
TGCGCCAGCAGCCCTCTGACAGGATTAATGACCGGGGAGCTGTTTTTT
CASSPLTGLMTGELFF
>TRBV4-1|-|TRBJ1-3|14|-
TGCGCCAGCAGCCCGTCCGGGGGAGGAAACACCATATATTTT
CASSPSGGGNTIYF
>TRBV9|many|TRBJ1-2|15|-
TGTGCCAGCAGCGACCGACCCGAAACTAACTATGGCTACACCTTC
CASSDRPETNYGYTF
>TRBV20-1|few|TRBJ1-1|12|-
TGCAGTGCTATCAGACAGGAAGCTGAAGCTTTCTTT
CSAIRQEAEAFF
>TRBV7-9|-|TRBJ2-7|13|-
TGTGCCAGCAGCTTGGCCAGCTCCTACGGGCAGTACTTC
CASSLASSYGQYF
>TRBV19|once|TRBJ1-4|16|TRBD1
TGTGCCAGTAGTATCAGAATGGGACAGTATAATGAAAAACTGTTTTTT
CASSIRMGQYNEKLFF
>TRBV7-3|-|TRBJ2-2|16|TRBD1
TGTGCCAGCAGCTACCGGGACAGGGGGAGCCCCGGGGAGCTGTTTTTT
CASSYRDRGSPGELFF
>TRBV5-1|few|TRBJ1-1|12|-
TGCGCCAGCAGAAGGTGGGACACTGAAGCTTTCTTT
CASRRWDTEAFF
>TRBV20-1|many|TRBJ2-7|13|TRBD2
TGCAGTGCCCGAGGACTAGTAAGAGGCGAGCAGTACTTC
CSARGLVRGEQYF
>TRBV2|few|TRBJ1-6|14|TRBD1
TGTGCCAGCAGTGCTCAGGGGGCGAATTCACCCCTCCACTTT
CASSAQGANSPLHF
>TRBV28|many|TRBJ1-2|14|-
TGTGCCAGCAGTTTAGGCCAGGATACGAGTGGCTACACCTTC
CASSLGQDTSGYTF
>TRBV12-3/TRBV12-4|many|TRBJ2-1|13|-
TGTGCCAGCAGTTTCGGCCCGGGGAGGGAGCAGTTCTTC
CASSFGPGREQFF
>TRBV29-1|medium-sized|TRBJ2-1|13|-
TGCAGCGTTGACGTGGGGGCAGGCAATGAGCAGTTCTTC
CSVDVGAGNEQFF
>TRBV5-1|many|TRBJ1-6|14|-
TGCGCCAGCAGCTCGGACCGGGAAGGTTCACCCCTCCACTTT
CASSSDREGSPLHF
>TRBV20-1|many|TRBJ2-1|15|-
TGCAGTGCTAGAGATAACAGATCACCGGGCAATGAGCAGTTCTTC
CSARDNRSPGNEQFF
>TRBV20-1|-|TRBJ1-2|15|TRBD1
TGCAGTGCTATCCCCAGCCCCGGACAGGGGTATGGCTACACCTTC
CSAIPSPGQGYGYTF
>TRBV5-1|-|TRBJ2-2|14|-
TGCGCCAGCAGCTTCCAGGCTCTGACCGGGGAGCTGTTTTTT
CASSFQALTGELFF
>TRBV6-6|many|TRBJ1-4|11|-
TGTGCCAGCAGAACTGAGTTTGAACTGTTTTTT
CASRTEFELFF
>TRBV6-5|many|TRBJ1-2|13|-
TGTGCCAGCAGAGACCCGGGGTACTATGGCTACACCTTC
CASRDPGYYGYTF
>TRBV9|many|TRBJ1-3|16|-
TGTGCCAGCAGCGTAGAAGGGAGTTTCTCTGGAAACACCATATATTTT
CASSVEGSFSGNTIYF
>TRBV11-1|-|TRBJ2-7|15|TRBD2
TGTGCCAGCAGCTTAATAGCGGGGGGGTCCTACGAGCAGTGCTTC
CASSLIAGGSYEQCF
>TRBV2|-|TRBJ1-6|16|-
TGTGCCAGCAGTGCTAGAATTGGAGGGATGGGCTCACCCCTCCACTTT
CASSARIGGMGSPLHF
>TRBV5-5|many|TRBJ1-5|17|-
TGTGCCAGCTGCTGTCAAGGAGGGGGGTATAGCAATCAGCCCCAGCATTTT
CASCCQGGGYSNQPQHF
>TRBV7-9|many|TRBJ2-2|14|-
TGTGCCAGCCCGCCGCCCGAGGACACCGGGGAGCTGTTTTTT
CASPPPEDTGELFF
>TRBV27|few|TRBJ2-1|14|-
TGTGCCAGCAGTTGGTCTATCTCCTACAATGAGCAGTTCTTC
CASSWSISYNEQFF
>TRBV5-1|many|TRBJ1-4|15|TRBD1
TGCGCCAGCAGCTCCCCGGGACAGGGGAACGAAAAACTGTTTTTT
CASSSPGQGNEKLFF
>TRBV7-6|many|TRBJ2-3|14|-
TGTGCCAGCAGCTTTGGGGGCCGGGGGGATACGCAGTATTTT
CASSFGGRGDTQYF
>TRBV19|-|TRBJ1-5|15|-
TGTGCCAGCCCACAGGGTTGGTATAGCAATCAGCCCCAGCATTTT
CASPQGWYSNQPQHF
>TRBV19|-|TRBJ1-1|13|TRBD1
TGTGCCAGTAGTCCCCCGGACAGGGGAGAAGCTTTCTTT
CASSPPDRGEAFF
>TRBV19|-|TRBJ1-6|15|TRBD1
TGTGCCAGTAGTATGCCGGGACAGGACTACTCACCCCTCCACTTT
CASSMPGQDYSPLHF
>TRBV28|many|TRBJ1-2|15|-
TGTGCCAGCAGTTTAGGAGAATTAGGACGCTATGGCTACACCTTC
CASSLGELGRYGYTF
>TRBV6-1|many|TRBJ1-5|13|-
TGTGCCAGCAGTGCCTACAGGGTGCAGCCCCAGCATTTT
CASSAYRVQPQHF
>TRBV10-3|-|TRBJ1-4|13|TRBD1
TGTGCCATCCTGGACAGGGAGGAAGAAAAACTGTTTTTT
CAILDREEEKLFF
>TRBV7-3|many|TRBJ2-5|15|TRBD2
TGTGCCAGCAGCCTCACCGGGGGGGTGGTAGAGACCCAGTACTTC
CASSLTGGVVETQYF
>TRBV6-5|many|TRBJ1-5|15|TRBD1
TGTGCCAGCAGTAGAGACAGGGGTAGCAATCAGCCCCAGCATTTT
CASSRDRGSNQPQHF
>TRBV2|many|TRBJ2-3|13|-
TGTGCCAGCAGTGAGGTCAGCACAGATACGCAGTATTTT
CASSEVSTDTQYF
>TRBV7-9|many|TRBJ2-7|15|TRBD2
TGTGCCAGCCCCCCGAAAGCGGGGGGGCCGCTCGAGCAGTACTTC
CASPPKAGGPLEQYF
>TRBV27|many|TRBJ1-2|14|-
TGTGCCAGCAGTTTATTTGGCGGAGACTATGGCTACACCTTC
CASSLFGGDYGYTF
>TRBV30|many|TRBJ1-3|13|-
TGTGCCTGGAGTGTGACAGATGGAAACACCATATATTTT
CAWSVTDGNTIYF
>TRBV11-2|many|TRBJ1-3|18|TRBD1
TGTGCCAGCAGCTTGTGGGACAGGCCCCTGAACTCTGGAAACACCATATATTTT
CASSLWDRPLNSGNTIYF
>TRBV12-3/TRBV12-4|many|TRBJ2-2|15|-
TGTGCCAGCAGTCACATATCGATCAAGGCCGGGGAGCTGTTTTTT
CASSHISIKAGELFF
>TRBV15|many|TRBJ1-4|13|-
TGTGCCACCAGCCCTTACTTAGGCGAAAAACTGTTTTTT
CATSPYLGEKLFF
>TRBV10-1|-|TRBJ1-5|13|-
TGCGCCAGCAGTGGGTCGGGCAATCAGCCCCAGCATTTT
CASSGSGNQPQHF
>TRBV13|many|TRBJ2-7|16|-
TGTGCCAGCAGCTCCCGCTTTTTAGCAGCCTCCTACGAGCAGTACTTC
CASSSRFLAASYEQYF
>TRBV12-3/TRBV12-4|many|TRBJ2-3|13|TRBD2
TGTGCCAGCAGTTGGGACTACACAGATACGCAGTATTTT
CASSWDYTDTQYF
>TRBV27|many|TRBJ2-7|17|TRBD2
TGTGCCACCAGCACCTTAGTTGGGACTAGCGGGCTCTACGAGCAGTACTTC
CATSTLVGTSGLYEQYF